The sequence of this TCR beta chain was determined in a study of blood T cell repertoires in COVID-19. Background on the study: COVID-19 samples from acute and convalescent phases originated in the United States, Italy and Spain. In each case, the material was cDNA or gDNA derived from T cells, B-cell-depleted T cells, or PBMCs.

Participant reports of clinical history set cohort assignment. This CDR3 contains 19 residues. Unmatched junction bases numbered 14, after V lost 6 bases and J lost 6 bases. CDR1 and CDR2 (germline): MDHEN, SYDVKM. Some clones are missing from TCRdb's copy, which holds only in-frame ones; the method was immunoSEQ multiplex PCR. This table holds some 200,000 clones, around 86% found once. The sample was PBMCs or T cells enriched from blood (not recorded which). The sequence was obtained from a woman between 45 and 60 years old with acute COVID-19. This sequence joins TRBV28 and TRBJ2-2; TRBD2 matches 15 bases. The CDR3 region is CASSPNIWTSGGAAGELFF. CDR3 bases: TGTGCCAGCAGCCCTAATATTTGGACTAGCGGGGGGGCAGCCGGGGAGCTGTTTTTT.